This T cell receptor (beta chain) appears in the sequencing data of a study of T cell clonality in common variable immunodeficiency. Heparinized whole blood, about 4.5 to 9 ml, came from each donor. In this sample, this clone turned up many times. No antigen is known for it. The read gets to within 3 residues of the CDR3 end, and the germline J gene fills in the rest. Trimming cost V 4 bases and J 5 bases; bases outside gene matches: 4. Per the germline V gene, CDR1 is SGHTA and CDR2 is FQGNSA. The CDR3 covers 14 residues. Control and CVID samples contributed equal amounts of genomic DNA. Profiling relied on immunoSEQ multiplex PCR, and the TCRdb table lists in-frame clones only, not all of them. The data show 75,000 to 85,000 clones, none appearing only once, with around 0.8% held by the ten largest. Study-level findings and limits: Patient heterogeneity in the CVID cohort limited correlations between repertoire features and clinical complications.

Sequenced: peripheral blood mononuclear cells. The chain couples TRBV7-2 to TRBJ2-2; 7 bases align to TRBD1. The sequence derives from a person aged 18 to 75 in good health. The CDR3: CASSSGTATGELFF. The DNA read from the CDR3 is TGTGCCAGCAGCTCAGGGACAGCGACCGGGGAG.